Following are 21 T cell receptor beta chains from one sample sequenced in a study of blood T cell repertoires in COVID-19. The table came from immunoSEQ multiplex PCR; TCRdb's copy has only in-frame clones and leaves some out. Of about 280,000 clones in the sample, around 84% are singletons; the top ten hold 2.5%. The sample was PBMCs or T cells enriched from blood (not recorded which). These receptors originate from a woman between 50 and 59 years old who had recovered from COVID-19.

V gene TRBV6-5 combines with J gene TRBJ1-2; tentative D call: TRBD1 (6 bases). V lost 2 bases, J lost 0 bases, and 10 bases lay in between. In germline, CDR1 is MNHEY, CDR2 SVGAGI. The CDR3 runs 15 residues. CDR3 residues: CASSYVSGANYGYTF. In DNA form, the CDR3 reads TGTGCCAGCAGTTACGTGTCAGGGGCTAACTATGGCTACACCTTC.

The V and J genes are TRBV2 and TRBJ1-5; D gene unclear. Trimming removed 8 bases from V and 6 bases from J, with 11 bases in between. The CDR3 consists of 12 residues. Germline values: CDR1 SNHLY, CDR2 FYNNEI. CDR3 region: CASSNEAQPQHF. The DNA of the CDR3 is TGTGCCAGCTCAAATGAGGCTCAGCCCCAGCATTTT.

V and J are TRBV7-9 and TRBJ2-5, with D hard to call. The CDR3 totals 12 residues. Deletions cut 0 bases from V and 5 bases from J, with 4 bases between. Germline V CDR1 and CDR2: SEHNR, FQNEAQ (reference sequence). In nucleotides, the CDR3 is TGTGCCAGCAGCTTAGCCGGTGAGACCCAGTACTTC. This sequence encodes CASSLAGETQYF.

The chain carries TRBV10-3 and TRBJ2-5; a weak D match, TRBD1 (6 bases). V gave up 6 bases and J gave up 2 bases, with 13 bases separating them. Germline V gives CDR1 ENHRY, CDR2 SYGVKD. This CDR3 comprises 14 residues. CDR3 sequence: CAISAGTPQETQYF. CDR3 nucleotides: TGTGCCATCAGCGCCGGGACACCTCAAGAGACCCAGTACTTC.

The chain recombines TRBV6-1 with TRBJ1-2; D perhaps matches TRBD1 (6 bases). The CDR3 runs 15 residues. V lost 2 bases to trimming and J lost 4 bases, with 14 bases between them. CDR1 and CDR2 (germline): MNHNS, SASEGT. This CDR3 is CASSERHRTVYGYTF. The CDR3, as DNA: TGTGCCAGCAGTGAACGCCATCGGACAGTCTATGGCTACACCTTC.

The gene calls are TRBV7-3 and TRBJ2-5; TRBD2 might be the D (7 bases). The V and J ends lost 2 bases and 5 bases respectively, with 9 bases between them. Per germline, CDR1 SGHTA and CDR2 FQGTGA. The CDR3 is 13 residues long. Here the CDR3 reads CASSLAGAETQYF. As DNA, the CDR3 is TGTGCCAGCAGCTTAGCGGGGGCGGAGACCCAGTACTTC.

J is TRBJ2-3 and V is TRBV5-1, with 14 bases fitting TRBD2. There are 16 residues in the CDR3. Germline values: CDR1 SGHRS, CDR2 YFSETQ. With V trimmed by 0 bases and J by 4 bases, 1 base remained unmatched. The DNA of the CDR3 is TGCGCCAGCAGCTTGGGACTAGCGGGAGGGTCAGATACGCAGTATTTT. It specifies CASSLGLAGGSDTQYF.

The chain recombines TRBV15 with TRBJ1-2, with TRBD1 identical over 7 bases. The junction had 12 bases not matched to a gene; V was cut back by 5 bases and J by 6 bases. Germline V CDR1 and CDR2: LNHNV, YYDKDF (reference sequence). The length of the CDR3 is 15 residues. CDR3 nucleotide sequence: TGTGCCACCAGCGACGTACCGGGACAGCTTCATGGCTACACCTTC. Amino acids: CATSDVPGQLHGYTF.

The gene calls are TRBV5-4 and TRBJ2-7, with 11 nucleotides matching TRBD1. This CDR3 is built from 15 residues. V lost 1 base and J lost 7; bases outside the gene matches: 7. CDR1 SGHNT and CDR2 YYREEE come from the germline V gene (reference sequence). CDR3 sequence: CASSLPGQGAREQYF. The CDR3 DNA is TGTGCCAGCAGCTTGCCAGGACAGGGGGCGCGTGAGCAGTACTTC. Filled out from reference TRBV5-4 and TRBJ2-7, the complete variable domain reads ETGVTQSPTHLIKTRGQQVTLRCSSQSGHNTVSWYQQALGQGPQFIFQYYREEENGRGNFPPRFSGLQFPNYSSELNVNALELDDSALYLCASSLPGQGAREQYFGPGTRLTVT.

This chain uses TRBV19 with TRBJ2-1; D perhaps matches TRBD2 (7 bases). The germline gives CDR1 LNHDA, CDR2 SQIVND (reference sequence). The CDR3 spans 16 residues. Trimming shortened V by 3 bases and J by 1 base, and 13 bases separated the two germline ends. This CDR3 is CASSIVGGGSYNEQFF. Here the CDR3 DNA reads TGTGCCAGTAGTATTGTAGGGGGGGGTTCCTACAATGAGCAGTTCTTC.

The chain has TRBV27 and TRBJ1-2; 8 bases align to TRBD1. Germline V gives CDR1 MNHEY, CDR2 SMNVEV (reference sequence). The ends lost 4 bases at V and 8 bases at J; junction bases unmatched: 12. The CDR3 totals 15 residues. CDR3 protein: CASSSRDRRWEGYTF. CDR3 in DNA: TGTGCCAGCAGTTCCCGGGACAGGAGATGGGAAGGCTACACCTTC.

The rearrangement links TRBV19 to TRBJ2-3; D perhaps matches TRBD1 (6 bases). The V and J ends lost 4 bases and 1 base respectively, with 15 bases between them. From germline, CDR1 is LNHDA and CDR2 SQIVND (reference sequence). This CDR3 region has 16 residues. The CDR3 DNA reads as TGTGCCAGTAGTAGGGGGCAGGTCGGACGCACAGATACGCAGTATTTT. Translating it yields CASSRGQVGRTDTQYF.

The gene calls are TRBV9 and TRBJ2-1, with 10 bases fitting TRBD2. V was clipped by 4 bases and J by 6 bases; unmatched bases: 4. The CDR3 is made up of 14 amino acids. The V gene's germline CDR1 is SGDLS and CDR2 YYNGEE. CDR3 residues: CASSRVAGGNEQFF. Here the CDR3 DNA reads TGTGCCAGCAGCAGGGTAGCGGGAGGCAATGAGCAGTTCTTC.

This chain joins TRBV30 and TRBJ1-1; D call uncertain. CDR1 GTSNPN and CDR2 SVGIG come from the germline V gene (reference sequence). This CDR3 is built from 12 residues. Trimming removed 2 bases at V and 3 bases at J, with 7 bases between. DNA of the CDR3: TGTGCCTGGAGTCGGTTTGACACTGAAGCTTTCTTT. Its translation: CAWSRFDTEAFF.

This rearrangement joins TRBV27 to TRBJ1-6; D is possibly TRBD1 (5 bases). The CDR3 contains 14 residues. CDR1 is MNHEY, CDR2 SMNVEV, per germline (reference sequence). Trimming took off 3 bases at V and 7 bases at J, with 10 bases between the two ends. The CDR3 loop is CASSFSRVNSPLHF. The CDR3 bases are TGTGCCAGCAGTTTTTCCAGGGTAAATTCACCCCTCCACTTT.

This clone was seen only once. The V and J genes are TRBV30 and TRBJ2-3; the match to TRBD1 covers 9 bases. Germline-derived CDR1 and CDR2 are GTSNPN and SVGIG (reference sequence). There are 13 residues in the CDR3. The V and J ends lost 4 bases and 6 bases, in that order; junction bases with no gene match: 5. The CDR3 DNA is TGTGCCTGGAATGGACAGGGGACGGATACGCAGTATTTT. It codes for CAWNGQGTDTQYF.

J is TRBJ2-7 and V is TRBV7-9, with 13 bases fitting TRBD2. This CDR3 region has 15 residues. Germline CDR1 is SEHNR and CDR2 is FQNEAQ (reference sequence). V trimming: 5 bases; J trimming: 3 bases; junction bases outside the gene matches: 4. In nucleotides, the CDR3 is TGTGCCAGCAGCAACGGACTAGCGGGAGTCTACGAGCAGTACTTC. This gives the protein CASSNGLAGVYEQYF.

The chain links TRBV7-2 to TRBJ2-2, with 8 bases fitting TRBD2. Losses at the gene ends were 3 bases for V and 1 base for J; bases not matched to a gene: 7. CDR3 length: 17 residues. The germline V gene has CDR1 SGHTA and CDR2 FQGNSA. CDR3 sequence: CASSLSLAGKNTGELFF. CDR3 coding DNA: TGTGCCAGCAGCTTGAGTTTAGCGGGGAAGAACACCGGGGAGCTGTTTTTT.

The chain's CDR3 is CASTTYLLDRGNTEAFF. The CDR3 DNA follows: TGTGCCAGCACAACATACCTGCTGGACAGGGGGAACACTGAAGCTTTCTTT. The rearrangement joins TRBV28 to TRBJ1-1; 9 nucleotides align to TRBD1. This CDR3 contains 17 residues. Germline loops: CDR1 MDHEN, CDR2 SYDVKM. Trimming removed 7 bases from V and 1 base from J; junction bases left unmatched: 13. The full variable domain, its missing parts supplied by reference TRBV28 and TRBJ1-1, is DVKVTQSSRYLVKRTGEKVFLECVQDMDHENMFWYRQDPGLGLRLIYFSYDVKMKEKGDIPEGYSVSREKKERFSLILESASTNQTSMYLCASTTYLLDRGNTEAFFGQGTRLTVV.

V usage is TRBV2 and J usage is TRBJ1-6; 7 nucleotides match TRBD1. Germline V gene data show CDR1 as SNHLY and CDR2 as FYNNEI. Germline trimming cut 5 bases from V and 6 bases from J; bases unmatched to any gene: 7. The CDR3 contains 15 residues. The CDR3 DNA follows: TGTGCCAGCAGTCTTGGACAGGCGGGTAATTCACCCCTCCACTTT. Encoded protein: CASSLGQAGNSPLHF.

The rearrangement uses TRBV5-1 and TRBJ1-2; D is possibly TRBD1 (6 bases). Looked up from germline, CDR1 is SGHRS and CDR2 is YFSETQ. The ends were cut back, 5 bases at V and 4 bases at J, with 15 bases in the middle. The CDR3 covers 14 residues. Here the CDR3 reads CASRPSGGVYGYTF. The CDR3 nucleotides are TGCGCCAGCAGGCCCTCGGGGGGCGTCTATGGCTACACCTTC. Variable domain in full (rest from reference TRBV5-1 and TRBJ1-2): KAGVTQTPRYLIKTRGQQVTLSCSPISGHRSVSWYQQTPGQGLQFLFEYFSETQRNKGNFPGRFSGRQFSNSRSEMNVSTLELGDSALYLCASRPSGGVYGYTFGSGTRLTVV.